This TCR beta chain was documented in a study of cytomegalovirus exposure and HLA in healthy donors. Study-level information: It was reported in a later analysis that the approximately 120 validation repertoires used the same platform as the 650 to 800 first-cohort repertoires.

This clone was detected a few times. Its matching antigen is unknown. The CDR3 sequence is 13 residues long. Germline CDR1 KGHSH, CDR2 LQKENI. The V gene lost 6 bases and the J gene lost 2 bases, with 10 bases spanning the gap. These donors were members of the approximately 120-subject validation cohort, a group separate from the roughly 670-subject first cohort. Points from the study as a whole: Overall, about 160 TCR beta chains were annotated as cytomegalovirus-associated. Specific recognition of CMV antigens was confirmed in vitro for a few chains (all CMV-associated).

Method: immunoSEQ multiplex PCR; TCRdb's copy keeps in-frame clones and lacks some. This sample has roughly 98,000 clones, with roughly 85% found just once. This receptor was obtained from a woman in her thirties in good health and CMV-seronegative. Sequenced: PBMCs. V and J are TRBV18 and TRBJ2-5; D call uncertain. CDR3 loop: CASSRLRQETQYF. The CDR3 nucleotides read TGTGCCAGCTCCCGACTTCGTCAAGAGACCCAGTACTTC.